This T cell receptor (beta chain) was documented in a study of cytomegalovirus exposure and HLA in healthy donors. Study-level information: Inside one of the first data releases sat about 85 million unique TCRs taken from HLA-typed donors.

As to this clone: Its cognate antigen is unknown.

This PCR relied on a set of 60 Vbeta primers and 13 Jbeta primers. Using immunoSEQ multiplex PCR, the repertoire was profiled, and TCRdb retains in-frame clones only, with some absent. The sample shows about 80,000 clones, 80% of them seen only once. Study findings and constraints: In a later analysis, at a false discovery rate of 0.05, under 20,000 TCR beta sequences were associated with HLA alleles.

This CDR3 comprises 15 residues. In germline, CDR1 is LNHDA, CDR2 SQIVND (reference sequence). V lost 4 bases and J lost 4; bases outside the gene matches: 5. This TCR came from a man aged 50-59 years in good health and CMV-seropositive. J is TRBJ1-1 and V is TRBV19, with 11 bases identical to TRBD1. Input material: PBMCs. The CDR3 is CASSTRDRGFTEAFF. DNA of the CDR3: TGTGCCAGTAGTACCCGGGACAGGGGGTTCACTGAAGCTTTCTTT.